This entry lists 16 T cell receptor beta chains sequenced from one sample in a study of a mutant IDH1 vaccine in newly diagnosed glioma (dated by TCRdb to about 2021). The meaning of the sample's time point label: week 35, safety follow-up. Every vaccine dose consisted of 300 ug of a 20-mer mutant IDH1 peptide in Montanide, administered subcutaneously together with topical imiquimod. The receptor library was made with the immunoSEQ multiplex PCR assay. TCRdb took over this immuneACCESS table, retaining in-frame rearrangements with V and J assigned. Such tables are incomplete; in checked studies, under half of the missing clones stem from an unresolved V gene, and the remainder is unexplained. The sample contains approximately 60,000 clones, 74% of them found a single time. Of the sample, around 4.5% is held by the ten largest clones. These TCRs are of unknown antigen specificity. The starting material was PBMCs, obtained from a glioma patient whose treatment included an IDH1 peptide vaccine. All receptors come from a man in his fifties with glioma.

This chain links TRBV2 with TRBJ2-2; D gene uncertain. V was shortened by 6 bases and J by 6 bases, with 14 bases between the two germline ends. This CDR3 contains 14 residues. CDR1 is SNHLY, CDR2 FYNNEI, per germline. The CDR3 is CASRQLVVPGELFF. The CDR3 DNA reads as TGTGCCAGCAGACAGCTTGTGGTCCCCGGGGAGCTGTTTTTT.

This chain joins TRBV10-3 and TRBJ1-1; possible D gene TRBD1, 6 bases. The CDR3 consists of 12 residues. V was cut by 10 bases and J by 5 bases, with 14 bases left in between. In germline, CDR1 is ENHRY, CDR2 SYGVKD. The CDR3 nucleotides are TGTGCCAACTGGGGGGGCTGGACTGAAGCTTTCTTT. This codes for CANWGGWTEAFF.

In its sample, this clone was seen once. The chain carries TRBV9 and TRBJ1-2; 9 positions agree with TRBD1. Losses at the gene ends were 4 bases for V and 5 bases for J; bases not matched to a gene: 9. The CDR3 extends over 15 amino acids. Germline CDR1 and CDR2: SGDLS and YYNGEE. CDR3 in DNA: TGTGCCAGCAGCCACGTAGGACAGGGGTTGTATGGCTACACCTTC. It translates to CASSHVGQGLYGYTF. Full variable domain (remainder filled in from reference TRBV9 and TRBJ1-2): DSGVTQTPKHLITATGQRVTLRCSPRSGDLSVYWYQQSLDQGLQFLIQYYNGEERAKGNILERFSAQQFPDLHSELNLSSLELGDSALYFCASSHVGQGLYGYTFGSGTRLTVV.

V gene TRBV4-1 combines with J gene TRBJ2-5; possible D gene TRBD2, 6 bases. This CDR3 spans 14 amino acids. The V gene's germline CDR1 is MGHRA and CDR2 YSYEKL. Between the trimmed V and J ends, which lost 1 base and 1 base, there was a span of 7 bases. The CDR3 DNA is TGCGCCAGCAGCCAAGGGGGGGTCCAAGAGACCCAGTACTTC. Encoded protein: CASSQGGVQETQYF.

The rearrangement joins TRBV19 to TRBJ1-2, with D possibly being TRBD1 (6 bases). There are 12 residues in the CDR3. V lost 4 bases, J lost 6 bases, and 9 bases lay in between. The germline V gene has CDR1 LNHDA and CDR2 SQIVND (reference sequence). The CDR3 nucleotides are TGTGCCAGTAGTAACGGGACACATGGCTACACCTTC. As protein: CASSNGTHGYTF.

This clone appeared a few times. V gene TRBV19 combines with J gene TRBJ2-1, with 7 bases lining up with TRBD1. Germline CDR1 and CDR2: LNHDA and SQIVND (reference sequence). The CDR3 spans 15 residues. V was clipped by 3 bases and J by 0 bases; unmatched bases: 2. CDR3 nucleotides: TGTGCCAGTAGTATTGGGGACAGCTCCTACAATGAGCAGTTCTTC. Its translation is CASSIGDSSYNEQFF. Full variable domain (remainder filled in from reference TRBV19 and TRBJ2-1): DGGITQSPKYLFRKEGQNVTLSCEQNLNHDAMYWYRQDPGQGLRLIYYSQIVNDFQKGDIAEGYSVSREKKESFPLTVTSAQKNPTAFYLCASSIGDSSYNEQFFGPGTRLTVL.

This clone has only one observation. The gene calls are TRBV27 and TRBJ1-2, with D maybe TRBD1 (6 bases). V lost 4 bases and J 2 bases, leaving 14 bases between the germline ends. Germline V CDR1 and CDR2: MNHEY, SMNVEV (reference sequence). CDR3 length: 15 amino acids. CDR3 sequence reads: CASSSTGSRNYGYTF. The CDR3 region has the DNA TGTGCCAGCAGTTCTACAGGGTCTCGAAACTATGGCTACACCTTC.

The genes are TRBV30 and TRBJ2-7; TRBD1 might be the D (6 bases). Between the trimmed V and J ends, which lost 5 bases and 0 bases, there was a span of 11 bases. The CDR3 loop spans 13 amino acids. Germline V gene data show CDR1 as GTSNPN and CDR2 as SVGIG (reference sequence). In nucleotides, the CDR3 is TGTGCCTGGGGGACAAAAAGCTCCTACGAGCAGTACTTC. Translated: CAWGTKSSYEQYF.

This clone was counted once. This chain joins TRBV5-1 and TRBJ1-1; D not resolved. Between the trimmed V and J ends, which lost 4 bases and 3 bases, there was a span of 22 bases. Germline CDR1 is SGHRS and CDR2 is YFSETQ. The CDR3 loop spans 17 amino acids. CDR3 sequence reads: CASSPGSPGNGDTEAFF. CDR3 DNA sequence: TGCGCCAGCAGCCCTGGATCTCCGGGGAATGGGGACACTGAAGCTTTCTTT.

This clone appeared a single time. The V call is TRBV29-1, the J call TRBJ1-6, with D unresolved. The V end lost 7 bases, the J end lost 8 bases, and 15 bases lay between the germline ends. This CDR3 comprises 13 residues. The V gene's germline CDR1 is SQVTM and CDR2 ANQGSEA. Written as DNA, the CDR3 is TGCAGCGCCCGACAAGAGGTGGATTCACCCCTCCACTTT. The encoded protein is CSARQEVDSPLHF. The whole variable domain, filled in from reference TRBV29-1 and TRBJ1-6, reads SAVISQKPSRDICQRGTSLTIQCQVDSQVTMMFWYRQQPGQSLTLIATANQGSEATYESGFVIDKFPISRPNLTFSTLTVSNMSPEDSSIYLCSARQEVDSPLHFGNGTRLTVT.

This clone was seen more than once but under ten times. The CDR3, as DNA: TGTGCCAGCAGCCCCGGGAGCCGCCCAACTAATGAAAAACTGTTTTTT. It translates to CASSPGSRPTNEKLFF. The V and J genes are TRBV7-9 and TRBJ1-4; no clear D. The CDR3 has 16 residues. Germline V gene lookup returns CDR1 SEHNR and CDR2 FQNEAQ (reference sequence). Trimming removed 5 bases at V and 0 bases at J, with 13 bases between.

This clone occurred once. This chain joins TRBV7-3 and TRBJ1-2, with a possible D match to TRBD1 (6 bases). Germline V CDR1 and CDR2: SGHTA, FQGTGA. CDR3 length equals 13 residues. V was clipped by 2 bases and J by 8 bases, with 12 bases between them. The CDR3 here is CASSLEGGGGYTF. CDR3 nucleotides: TGTGCCAGCAGCTTAGAGGGGGGGGGAGGCTACACCTTC.

This sequence joins TRBV19 and TRBJ1-1, with a possible D match to TRBD1 (5 bases). CDR3 length: 15 amino acids. The germline V gene has CDR1 LNHDA and CDR2 SQIVND (reference sequence). Trimming cost V 7 bases and J 2 bases, with 17 bases left between them. The CDR3, as DNA: TGTGCCAGTATTCTGCGCAGGGATGGTAACACTGAAGCTTTCTTT. Residues: CASILRRDGNTEAFF. Variable domain in full (rest from reference TRBV19 and TRBJ1-1): DGGITQSPKYLFRKEGQNVTLSCEQNLNHDAMYWYRQDPGQGLRLIYYSQIVNDFQKGDIAEGYSVSREKKESFPLTVTSAQKNPTAFYLCASILRRDGNTEAFFGQGTRLTVV.

The chain combines TRBV20-1 with TRBJ2-1; perhaps D is TRBD1 or TRBD2 (5 bases each). Germline CDR1 is DFQATT and CDR2 is SNEGSKA (reference sequence). The CDR3 has 11 amino acids. The V end was cut by 6 bases, the J end by 7 bases, with 10 bases between. CDR3 DNA sequence: TGCAGTGCCACGAGGGGTAATGAGCAGTTCTTC. Protein product: CSATRGNEQFF.

This sequence joins TRBV5-1 and TRBJ1-1; tentative D call: TRBD1 (5 bases). Germline CDR1 and CDR2: SGHRS and YFSETQ. This CDR3 is built from 15 residues. Trimming shortened V by 0 bases and J by 3 bases, and 12 bases separated the two germline ends. The CDR3 DNA is TGCGCCAGCAGCTTGGAAGGCAGGGCGGACACTGAAGCTTTCTTT. Residues: CASSLEGRADTEAFF.

This rearrangement joins TRBV5-1 to TRBJ2-6; D remains unclear. The CDR3 contains 15 residues. Germline V gene sequence: CDR1 SGHRS, CDR2 YFSETQ. V was trimmed by 4 bases and J by 3 bases, leaving 11 bases between them. CDR3 coding DNA: TGCGCCAGCAGCCTATCTCAGAGTGGGGCCAACGTCCTGACTTTC. The encoded protein is CASSLSQSGANVLTF. Using reference TRBV5-1 and TRBJ2-6 for the parts outside the CDR3, the full variable domain is KAGVTQTPRYLIKTRGQQVTLSCSPISGHRSVSWYQQTPGQGLQFLFEYFSETQRNKGNFPGRFSGRQFSNSRSEMNVSTLELGDSALYLCASSLSQSGANVLTFGAGSRLTVL.